This T cell receptor (beta chain) stems from a study of T cell responses to AZD1222 COVID-19 vaccine. Here immunoSEQ multiplex PCR was the method, and the copy in TCRdb shows in-frame clones only, minus some. Of around 160,000 clones in the sample, approximately 90% are singletons; the top ten hold 5% to 5.5%. Study-level findings and limits: Close to half of all spike-specific TCRs reportedly target regions of the variants that are unmutated.

The V and J ends lost 1 base and 4 bases, in that order; junction bases with no gene match: 3. Germline CDR1 reads LNHNV; CDR2 reads YYDKDF (reference sequence). The CDR3 covers 15 residues. Regarding this clone: The antigen is not known.

The input for sequencing was peripheral blood, taken on day 0 of AZD1222 vaccination. This clonotype was obtained from an adult in good health. The chain combines TRBV15 with TRBJ2-7; 11 nucleotides line up with TRBD1. CDR3 region: CATSRAGTGGYEQYF. The CDR3, as DNA: TGTGCCACCAGCAGAGCCGGGACAGGGGGGTACGAGCAGTACTTC.